This T cell receptor (beta chain) was identified in a study of breast tumors, draining lymph nodes, adjacent tissues (TCRdb year 2016). Notes on the research overall: Breast cancer patients provided tumor, adjacent nontumor tissue and axillary lymph nodes, and the study compared the TCR beta repertoires across these three sources. The study aimed to assess the relationships and possible T-cell exchange between tumor, surrounding tissue and draining lymph node repertoires in human breast cancer. Broader findings and caveats from the paper: Tumor T-cell repertoires showed less diversity than lymph node repertoires and more diversity than nontumor tissue repertoires, and tumor T-cell repertoires showed preferential V and J gene usage. In luminal-like breast cancer, tumor and nontumor tissue repertoires resembled each other significantly more than in basal-like breast cancer. The data were considered consistent with the idea that most tumor T cells come from the lymph node and then expand in tumor tissue. Rather than being directly demonstrated, the conclusion that tumor T cells originate in lymph nodes was presented as consistent with a hypothesis.

This clonotype was counted many times. Which antigen it targets is not known. There are no base qualities to consult, and no much larger clone falls within one base. TCRdb records Illumina HiSeq 2000 as the sequencer. Multiplex PCR amplification was used to generate the TCR beta chain libraries. The amplified TCR beta chain products were analyzed by high-throughput sequencing. TCRdb cleaned the public reads at Q25 with fastp, built clones with MiXCR and kept in-frame beta chains. A single entry per CDR3 protein holds the most common genes and DNA from its merged rows. The table for this sample lists some 120,000 distinct CDR3 sequences; 21% of them were counted only once. The ten largest clonotypes hold about 2.2% of the sample. The lymph node samples were taken from the axillary draining lymph nodes of breast cancer patients. Counted from cysteine to phenylalanine, this CDR3 has 20 amino acids. The DNA shown is the 60-base CDR3, in frame from base 1. Looking up the germline V gene (reference sequence) yields CDR1 SEHNR and CDR2 FQNEAQ. Trimming removed 5 bases from V and 4 bases from J; the gene matches leave 19 bases unexplained.

Sequencing was performed on axillary lymph node tissue. The chain links TRBV7-9 with TRBJ2-1, with 11 middle bases fitting TRBD2. The receptor was isolated from a female donor with breast cancer. Some clones in this sample may be carry-over from other donors' samples. The DNA reads TGTGCCAGCAGCAGACGGGGTAAAGGGCTTGGGACTAGCGGATACAATGAGCAGTTCTTC. This is translated as CASSRRGKGLGTSGYNEQFF.